This entry describes one TCR beta chain. Its cognate antigen is unknown. This sample is drawn from a study of Tregs in tolerant kidney transplant recipients. The study's findings and limits: Few patients were studied, so findings need validation in larger groups. The most relevant donor-specific Treg TCRbeta repertoire apparently came from expansion with activated donor B cells.

Using immunoSEQ multiplex PCR, the repertoire was profiled, and TCRdb retains in-frame clones only, with some absent. The sample consists of about 52,000 clones, about 90% of them appearing once. The nonmyeloablative bone marrow transplants came from related graft donors, with transient mixed chimerism. Germline V gene sequence: CDR1 SGHNT, CDR2 YENEEA. This CDR3 has 14 amino acids. This TCR derives from a human patient who received a combined kidney and bone marrow transplant. Part of the T cell pool may stem from the graft donor. The chain carries TRBV11-3 and TRBJ2-5, with 7 nucleotides matching TRBD2. The J call may be in error: the DNA end matches TRBJ2-7 better. Sequenced material: CD8+ T cells from blood (PBMCs), taken 24 months after the transplant. CDR3 residues: CASSLAGDPYEQYF. In DNA form, the CDR3 reads TGTGCCAGCAGCTTGGCGGGGGACCCCTACGAGCAGTACTTC.